The rows below give T cell receptor beta chains drawn from one sample of a study of CD8 T cells in Susac syndrome. TCRdb re-derived calls from the immunoSEQ multiplex PCR reads in MiXCR, one entry per CDR3 protein. The data show around 230,000 distinct CDR3 sequences, roughly 96% seen once. Sequenced sample: CD4+ T cells from PBMCs. The receptors originated from a human donor with multiple sclerosis. The CDR3 runs from the conserved cysteine through the conserved F or W. The D gene is left open where the match is weak. Expanded clones get a size class; other rows say once, few or many, or leave the size out.

TGTGCCAGCATGGTGGGGAACACTGAAGCTTTCTTT CASMVGNTEAFF TRBV7-2 NA TRBJ1-1 NA
TGTGCCAGCAGCGAAAGGGGGTACGAGCAGTACTTC CASSERGYEQYF TRBV12-3/TRBV12-4 NA TRBJ2-7 once
TGCAGCGTTGAGTGGCAGGCGGTACCCAGTAGCACAGATACGCAGTATTTT CSVEWQAVPSSTDTQYF TRBV29-1 NA TRBJ2-3 NA
TGTGCCAGTAGTATGGCCCCAGAGACCGGGGAGCTGTTTTTT CASSMAPETGELFF TRBV19 NA TRBJ2-2 NA
TGTGCCACCAGACTCACCGCAACCCCGACAGGGCCGAACGATGGCTACACCTTC CATRLTATPTGPNDGYTF TRBV15 TRBD1 TRBJ1-2 NA
TGCAGTGCTCCGGCCCGGGAGAAGAACACCGGGGAGCTGTTTTTT CSAPAREKNTGELFF TRBV20-1 NA TRBJ2-2 NA
TGTGCCAGCAGCTGGATACAACGCTATAATTCACCCCTCCACTTT CASSWIQRYNSPLHF TRBV5-6 NA TRBJ1-6 NA
TGTGCCAGCTCACCACGTGCTAGCGGGGGTCTGCGGTCAGATACGCAGTATTTT CASSPRASGGLRSDTQYF TRBV18 TRBD2 TRBJ2-3 NA
TGCAGTGCTAGAGACGGGGCGGCAAATCAGCCCCAGCATTTT CSARDGAANQPQHF TRBV20-1 NA TRBJ1-5 NA
TGCAGTGCTATTGACGCGGGGTACAGGACTCAGGGGTACGAGCAGTACTTC CSAIDAGYRTQGYEQYF TRBV20-1 NA TRBJ2-7 NA
TGTGCCAGCAGCTTAGGGACACCCAGCGGGGAAGCTTTCTTT CASSLGTPSGEAFF TRBV7-9 NA TRBJ1-1 NA
TGTGCCAGCTCAGCTCAAGGGACAGTACATGGCTACACCTTC CASSAQGTVHGYTF TRBV12-3/TRBV12-4 TRBD1 TRBJ1-2 NA
TGTGCCAGCAGTCAAAGCCAGGGGGCCGTATGGTATGGCTACACCTTC CASSQSQGAVWYGYTF TRBV6-1 TRBD1 TRBJ1-2 NA
TGTGCCACCAGTGATCCGACTAGCGGGAGCACAGATACGCAGTATTTT CATSDPTSGSTDTQYF TRBV24-1 TRBD2 TRBJ2-3 once
TGTGCCACCAGCAGAGGTCTAGCGGAGGCCTTGGATGAGCAGTTCTTC CATSRGLAEALDEQFF TRBV15 TRBD2 TRBJ2-1 NA
TGTGCCAGCAGCAACCCGACAGGGGCGGTGGAGACCCAGTACTTC CASSNPTGAVETQYF TRBV3-1 TRBD1 TRBJ2-5 NA
TGCAGTGCTAGTCCCAGGGGGCCGAACACTGAAGCTTTCTTT CSASPRGPNTEAFF TRBV20-1 TRBD1 TRBJ1-1 NA
TGCGCCAGCAGCTTGGCCATAGGACCAGATACGCAGTATTTT CASSLAIGPDTQYF TRBV5-1 NA TRBJ2-3 once
TGTGCCAGTAGTATGGCCGGGTCTGGGGCCAACGTCCTGACTTTC CASSMAGSGANVLTF TRBV19 NA TRBJ2-6 NA
TGCAGTGCTAGAGCCCAGGGTGGGGATTCACCCCTCCACTTT CSARAQGGDSPLHF TRBV20-1 NA TRBJ1-6 NA
TGTGCCAGCAGCCTAGGAGACAGGCGACTAGCCAAAAACATTCAGTACTTC CASSLGDRRLAKNIQYF TRBV5-6 NA TRBJ2-4 NA
TGTGCCAGCAGCCAAGGGTCGCCAGGGGGCGGCAATCAGCCCCAGCATTTT CASSQGSPGGGNQPQHF TRBV3-1 TRBD1 TRBJ1-5 NA
TGTGCCAGCAGCAGAGACAGACCGAGGGAGACCCAGTACTTC CASSRDRPRETQYF TRBV7-2 NA TRBJ2-5 NA
TGTGCCACCCAGCGGTACGAGCAGTACTTC CATQRYEQYF TRBV6-1 NA TRBJ2-7 once
TGCAGTGCTGAAAAACCGGGGGGGACAGATACGCAGTATTTT CSAEKPGGTDTQYF TRBV20-1 TRBD2 TRBJ2-3 NA
TGTGCTAGTGGGGATGCTAGCGGGCGGCCTTCGGATACGCAGTATTTT CASGDASGRPSDTQYF TRBV12-5 TRBD2 TRBJ2-3 NA
TGCAGCGTTCTCACTGGCACAGATACGCAGTATTTT CSVLTGTDTQYF TRBV29-1 NA TRBJ2-3 NA
TGTGCCAGTAGTATAGATCCTGGCAGCTACAATGAGCAGTTCTTC CASSIDPGSYNEQFF TRBV19 NA TRBJ2-1 NA
TGTGCCAGCAGCCAAGATCCAGTCTATGGCTACACCTTC CASSQDPVYGYTF TRBV3-1 NA TRBJ1-2 NA
TGCAGCGTGAGAGGGACTGACGGGGGCAAAAACATTCAGTACTTC CSVRGTDGGKNIQYF TRBV29-1 NA TRBJ2-4 NA
TGTGCCAGCAGCCTTCCCCGGACAGCGTATAGCAATCAGCCCCAGCATTTT CASSLPRTAYSNQPQHF TRBV2 NA TRBJ1-5 NA
TGTGCCAGCAGTTCCAGGCTCAGCCTAATGAACACTGAAGCTTTCTTT CASSSRLSLMNTEAFF TRBV27 NA TRBJ1-1 NA
TGTGCCTGGAGTCCACTAGATGGAGGCTACACCTTC CAWSPLDGGYTF TRBV30 NA TRBJ1-2 NA
TGTGCCAGCAGCCCCGTTTGGAGTCGGCCTAGCACAGATACGCAGTATTTT CASSPVWSRPSTDTQYF TRBV7-9 NA TRBJ2-3 NA
TGTGCCAGCAGCCGAACCTCGCCGGGGGGCGCCTACGAGCAGTACTTC CASSRTSPGGAYEQYF TRBV27 NA TRBJ2-7 NA
TGTGCCTGGGGACAGAACAATGAAAAACTGTTTTTT CAWGQNNEKLFF TRBV30 NA TRBJ1-4 NA
TGTGCCAGCAACCCCAGGGATTGGGGGGGAACTGAAGCTTTCTTT CASNPRDWGGTEAFF TRBV12-3/TRBV12-4 NA TRBJ1-1 NA
TGCAGCGGGAACTCTGCGGCCGGGGAGCTGTTTTTT CSGNSAAGELFF TRBV29-1 NA TRBJ2-2 NA
TGCGCCAGCAGCTTAAGCATCGAAGAGACCCAGTACTTC CASSLSIEETQYF TRBV5-1 NA TRBJ2-5 NA
NA CASSSGQVTYEQYF TRBV6-5 NA TRBJ2-7 NA
TGCAGCGTTGCTTTTTGGACTAGCGGGGGCAAAAACATTCAGTACTTC CSVAFWTSGGKNIQYF TRBV29-1 TRBD2 TRBJ2-4 NA
TGCAGTGCTAGAACCAGCGGCGTGTTAATGACGCAGTATTTT CSARTSGVLMTQYF TRBV20-1 NA TRBJ2-3 NA
TGCAGCGTTGACGGTCTAGCGGGGCTCCAAGAGACCCAGTACTTC CSVDGLAGLQETQYF TRBV29-1 TRBD2 TRBJ2-5 NA
TGTGCCTGGAGTGGGGGACTAGGGGGTTCGGGTGAGCAGTTCTTC CAWSGGLGGSGEQFF TRBV30 TRBD2 TRBJ2-1 once